This TCR beta chain was recorded in a study of cytomegalovirus exposure and HLA in healthy donors. Findings of the study overall: Cytomegalovirus status, reportedly, was diagnosed with high specificity and sensitivity by the classifier. The listing of roughly 160 TCR beta chains classed them as cytomegalovirus-associated.

This clone turned up a few times. No antigen is known for it. Vbeta (60) and Jbeta (13) primers were used in the PCR. Under the authors' procedure: As a later analysis found, there were 78 million or so unique TCR beta chains, of which roughly 11 million were shared. Libraries were prepared by immunoSEQ multiplex PCR; TCRdb keeps only in-frame clonotypes and omits some of them. Clone size and V and J calls were adopted from that table, with D and trimming inferred from the DNA. Of some 140,000 clones listed, 79% are singletons. This TCR derives from a female donor in good health and CMV-seronegative. Sequencing was carried out using PBMCs.

The CDR3 DNA is TGCGCCAGCAGCCGGGTCGTCAGGGAGGACACCGGGGAGCTGTTTTTT. Protein: CASSRVVREDTGELFF. This rearrangement joins TRBV4-3 to TRBJ2-2, with D possibly being TRBD2 (6 bases). Trimming pared 4 bases from V and 3 bases from J, leaving 15 bases between. The CDR3 consists of 16 residues. Germline CDR1 is LGHNA and CDR2 is YSLEER.